This T cell receptor (beta chain) was sequenced for a study of blood T cell repertoires in COVID-19. Deletions cut 5 bases from V and 8 bases from J, with 15 bases between. The CDR3 contains 14 residues. Germline CDR1 LGHDT, CDR2 YNNKEL (reference sequence). In its sample, this clone was seen once. Authors' analysis steps: Scientists estimated how many nucleated cells there were by amplifying reference gene primers. The table came from immunoSEQ multiplex PCR; TCRdb's copy has only in-frame clones and leaves some out. For V, J and clone size, that table is used; D and trimming come from the DNA. The data hold more than 120,000 clones, with approximately 88% observed a single time.

Sequenced sample: peripheral blood. This clonotype originated in a human donor in a cohort sampled during active COVID-19. The rearrangement links TRBV3-1 (or the pseudogene TRBV3-2) to TRBJ1-4, with TRBD1 as a possible D gene (6 bases). CDR3 residues: CASSALHRDEKLFF. CDR3 sequence (DNA): TGTGCCAGCAGCGCTCTCCACAGGGACGAAAAACTGTTTTTT.